This note documents a single T cell receptor beta chain sequence. The antigen is not known. This table comes from immunoSEQ multiplex PCR, and its TCRdb copy is limited to in-frame clones, with some not included. The sample comprises roughly 42,000 clones, more than 60% of which are singletons, and roughly 24% rests with the top ten. These data belong to a study of vaccination effects on CD4 cells after COVID-19. Sequencing was preceded by expansion of antigen-specific CD4+ T cells with viral peptide pools in the ViraFEST assay. At the end of about ten days of culture, CD4+ T cells were isolated. Nobody among the vaccine recipients had prior SARS-CoV-2 infection (nucleocapsid antibodies were negative). Some 2.2 million PBMC per well were cultured with around 9.6 IU/ml IL-2 and 7.5 to 10 ug/ml peptides. Researchers swapped half the medium for IL-2 medium on both days 3 and 7. General study findings and limits: Clonal contraction was marked in infection- and vaccine-induced clones late after vaccination. Convalescent patients were few in the study, and early post-infection timepoints were absent.

This sample comprised CD4+ T cells from PBMCs cultured with HCoV-OC43 spike peptides, obtained before COVID-19 vaccination. Subset indicated: HCoV-OC43 spike overlapping peptide pool stimulation. The TCR comes from a human donor who received a COVID-19 vaccine.

The CDR3 DNA follows: TGTGCCAGCAGCTCTAGGGGTTATGGCGGCTACACCTTC. Protein sequence: CASSSRGYGGYTF. The V and J genes are TRBV5-6 and TRBJ1-2, with D possibly matching TRBD1 (5 bases). Per germline, CDR1 SGHDT and CDR2 YYEEEE. Trimming left V 3 bases short and J 8 bases short, with 14 bases between. There are 13 residues in the CDR3.